The 25 T cell receptor beta chains below were found in one sample sequenced in a study of identical twins. TCRdb reanalysed the 5' RACE reads using MiXCR and keeps one entry per CDR3 protein. The table includes 300,000 to 400,000 distinct CDR3 sequences, roughly 10% detected once. The material sequenced was naive T cells sorted from blood. These receptors all come from a woman aged 45-65 years in good health.

This rearrangement joins TRBV5-1 to TRBJ2-3, with D possibly matching TRBD2 (5 bases). The V end lost 0 bases, the J end lost 1 base, and 9 bases lay between the germline ends. This CDR3 is built from 15 residues. From germline, CDR1 is SGHRS and CDR2 YFSETQ. For the CDR3, the DNA is TGCGCCAGCAGCTTGGAGTGGGGAGGCACAGATACGCAGTATTTT. Translation gives CASSLEWGGTDTQYF.

This clonotype was counted a few times. The chain recombines TRBV28 with TRBJ2-1; 7 bases fit TRBD2. Germline trimming cut 7 bases from V and 12 bases from J; bases unmatched to any gene: 9. This CDR3 has 12 amino acids. Germline CDR1 and CDR2: MDHEN and SYDVKM. The CDR3 spells CASNIGRDRQFF. The CDR3 DNA reads TGTGCCAGCAATATTGGGAGGGATCGGCAGTTCTTC.

This clonotype was counted a few times. Here the CDR3 DNA reads TGCAGCGTCCCGGTGGGCCGGGAGACCCAGTACTTC. As protein: CSVPVGRETQYF. The chain combines TRBV29-1 with TRBJ2-5, with unresolved D. CDR1 and CDR2 from the germline V gene are SQVTM and ANQGSEA. Trimming took 6 bases from V and 5 from J, leaving 13 bases between them. The CDR3 spans 12 residues.

This clonotype appeared a few times. The V call is TRBV14, the J call TRBJ2-1; TRBD2 matches at 12 bases. The CDR3 totals 15 residues. Losses at the gene ends were 0 bases for V and 12 bases for J; bases not matched to a gene: 6. Looked up from germline, CDR1 is SGHDN and CDR2 is FVKESK. The CDR3 DNA reads TGTGCCAGCAGCCAAGAGCTTACTAGCGGGAGGTGGCAGTTCTTC. The encoded protein is CASSQELTSGRWQFF.

Written as DNA, the CDR3 is TGCGCCAGCAGGAGGGCTCGAGAGACCCAGTACTTC. Protein sequence: CASRRARETQYF. The V and J genes are TRBV5-1 and TRBJ2-5; weak D call: TRBD2 (5 bases). The V gene's germline CDR1 is SGHRS and CDR2 YFSETQ. The length of the CDR3 is 12 residues. V lost 5 bases and J lost 4, with 9 bases in between.

There are a few counts of this clonotype. The chain combines TRBV14 with TRBJ2-7; TRBD2 matches at 12 bases. J gave up 3 bases and V 0 bases, and 6 bases lay outside the gene matches. Germline V gives CDR1 SGHDN, CDR2 FVKESK. The CDR3 covers 17 residues. The CDR3: CASSQERTSGARYEQYF. CDR3 coding DNA: TGTGCCAGCAGCCAAGAGAGGACTAGCGGGGCCCGCTACGAGCAGTACTTC.

The chain links TRBV12-3 or TRBV12-4 to TRBJ1-1, with 11 bases fitting TRBD1. With 5 bases clipped from V and 8 bases from J, the junction kept 10 bases outside the gene matches. CDR3 length: 15 amino acids. CDR3 protein: CASSKDRGRVAEAFF. The CDR3 nucleotides are TGTGCCAGCAGTAAGGACAGGGGGCGCGTTGCGGAAGCTTTCTTT.

This clonotype was observed a handful of times. The chain combines TRBV12-5 with TRBJ1-1, with a possible D match to TRBD1 (5 bases). CDR3 length equals 17 residues. V was cut by 0 bases and J by 0 bases, with 14 bases left in between. Germline V gene data show CDR1 as LGHNT and CDR2 as FRNRAP. The CDR3 is CASGLVLPYRMNTEAFF. The DNA for the CDR3 is TGTGCTAGTGGTTTGGTACTCCCTTACAGGATGAACACTGAAGCTTTCTTT. Full variable domain (remainder filled in from reference TRBV12-5 and TRBJ1-1): DARVTQTPRHKVTEMGQEVTMRCQPILGHNTVFWYRQTMMQGLELLAYFRNRAPLDDSGMPKDRFSAEMPDATLATLKIQPSEPRDSAVYFCASGLVLPYRMNTEAFFGQGTRLTVV.

At least ten counts were recorded for this clonotype. J is TRBJ1-2 and V is TRBV12-3 or TRBV12-4; D is perhaps TRBD1 (5 bases). The CDR3 contains 15 residues. The V end lost 10 bases, the J end lost 2 bases, and 20 bases lay between the germline ends. Written as DNA, the CDR3 is TGTGCCATACGAAGGTCTGGGGCGCGAAACTATGGCTACACCTTC. It translates to CAIRRSGARNYGYTF.

V is TRBV20-1 and J is TRBJ2-1; tentatively, D is TRBD1 (6 bases). With 6 bases removed from V and 4 bases from J, the gap between germline ends came to 28 bases. The V gene's germline CDR1 is DFQATT and CDR2 SNEGSKA (reference sequence). CDR3 length equals 18 residues. The CDR3 sequence: CSALIQGVALKIYNEQFF. The CDR3 nucleotides read TGCAGTGCCCTGATACAGGGAGTAGCCCTCAAGATATACAATGAGCAGTTCTTC.

In its sample, this clonotype was seen many times. This rearrangement joins TRBV20-1 to TRBJ1-5; D is unclear. With 6 bases removed from V and 3 bases from J, the gap between germline ends came to 12 bases. Germline CDR1 reads DFQATT; CDR2 reads SNEGSKA (reference sequence). CDR3 length: 13 residues. The CDR3 bases are TGCAGTGCCGGAGGGCTAAACAATCAGCCCCAGCATTTT. Translation gives CSAGGLNNQPQHF.

This clonotype was observed a handful of times. This rearrangement joins TRBV15 to TRBJ2-3, with D hard to call. Germline lookup yields CDR1 LNHNV and CDR2 YYDKDF (reference sequence). Trimming stripped 1 base from V and 3 bases from J, with 14 bases between. CDR3 length: 16 amino acids. CDR3 loop: CATSRVRNSATDTQYF. The CDR3, as DNA: TGTGCCACCAGCAGAGTGAGGAACAGTGCGACAGATACGCAGTATTTT.

This clonotype was observed a handful of times. The chain links TRBV10-3 to TRBJ2-7, with D possibly TRBD1 on 6 matching bases. Germline values: CDR1 ENHRY, CDR2 SYGVKD. The CDR3 loop spans 15 amino acids. This CDR3 is CAINELAGAAYEQYV. In DNA, the CDR3 is TGTGCCATCAATGAGCTGGCAGGGGCTGCCTACGAGCAGTACGTC.

Many counts were recorded for this clonotype. V gene TRBV19 combines with J gene TRBJ1-4; no reliable D call. Trimming took 6 bases from V and 6 from J, leaving 11 bases between them. There are 13 residues in the CDR3. CDR1 and CDR2 from the germline V gene are LNHDA and SQIVND (reference sequence). Written as DNA, the CDR3 is TGTGCCAGTAGAACAGTCAAGGATGAAAAACTGTTTTTT. This sequence encodes CASRTVKDEKLFF.

V and J are TRBV6-5 and TRBJ1-1; the match to TRBD1 covers 10 bases. The CDR3 contains 17 residues. V dropped 0 bases and J dropped 5; count of bases not matched to a gene: 9. The germline CDR1 and CDR2 sequences are MNHEY and SVGAGI. CDR3 loop: CASSYSRDRGLQTEAFF. The DNA for the CDR3 is TGTGCCAGCAGTTACTCGCGGGACAGGGGCCTTCAAACTGAAGCTTTCTTT.

This clonotype was found a few times. This chain joins TRBV13 and TRBJ1-1; D gene unclear. Germline-derived CDR1 and CDR2 are PRHDT and FYEKMQ (reference sequence). V lost 2 bases, J lost 0 bases, and 10 bases lay in between. The CDR3 covers 15 residues. The CDR3 here is CASSLKRMMNTEAFF. CDR3 nucleotide sequence: TGTGCCAGCAGCTTAAAACGAATGATGAACACTGAAGCTTTCTTT.

The chain carries TRBV6-2 or TRBV6-3 and TRBJ2-3; 14 nucleotides line up with TRBD2. The CDR3 loop spans 18 amino acids. V lost 2 bases to trimming and J lost 4 bases; unmatched junction nucleotides: 8. CDR1 is MNHEY, CDR2 SVGEGT, per germline. CDR3 protein: CASSYASPGLAGADTQYF. CDR3 coding DNA: TGTGCCAGCAGTTACGCCTCCCCGGGACTAGCGGGGGCAGATACGCAGTATTTT.

The sample holds a few counts of this clonotype. CDR3 coding DNA: TGTGCCAGCAGTACCGGGACAGGGCTCTACGAGCAGTACTTC. Translated, it gives CASSTGTGLYEQYF. V gene TRBV2 combines with J gene TRBJ2-7; TRBD1 matches 9 bases. Germline lookup yields CDR1 SNHLY and CDR2 FYNNEI. The CDR3 loop spans 14 amino acids. The V and J ends lost 5 bases and 3 bases, in that order; junction bases with no gene match: 5.

This clonotype turned up a few times. The chain couples TRBV5-4 to TRBJ2-7, with D possibly being TRBD2 (6 bases). Per germline, CDR1 SGHNT and CDR2 YYREEE (reference sequence). CDR3 length: 14 residues. V was shortened by 3 bases and J by 3 bases, with 13 bases between the two germline ends. The CDR3 here is CASSSFATSYEQYF. CDR3 coding DNA: TGTGCCAGCAGCTCCTTCGCGACTAGCTACGAGCAGTACTTC.

The chain uses TRBV6-1 and TRBJ2-2, with D perhaps matching TRBD2 (6 bases). The CDR3 extends over 15 amino acids. Germline V gene sequence: CDR1 MNHNS, CDR2 SASEGT. V dropped 8 bases and J dropped 1 base, with 14 bases sitting between them. The CDR3 bases are TGTGCCAGCTCTCCGGGACTTTTGAACACCGGGGAGCTGTTTTTT. It translates to CASSPGLLNTGELFF.

This clonotype has only a few counts. The chain joins TRBV5-1 to TRBJ1-1; D is unresolved. The CDR3 is 14 amino acids. From germline, CDR1 is SGHRS and CDR2 YFSETQ. Trimming shortened V by 0 bases and J by 1 base, and 7 bases separated the two germline ends. Here the CDR3 DNA reads TGCGCCAGCAGCTTGGTCCCCAAGAACACTGAAGCTTTCTTT. Translating it yields CASSLVPKNTEAFF.

This clonotype was seen ten or more times. This rearrangement joins TRBV20-1 to TRBJ1-2; D gene ambiguous. The ends were cut back, 0 bases at V and 0 bases at J, with 23 bases in the middle. The CDR3 spans 19 residues. Per the germline V gene, CDR1 is DFQATT and CDR2 is SNEGSKA (reference sequence). The CDR3 loop is CSARDKAHPVGRANYGYTF. The CDR3, as DNA: TGCAGTGCTAGAGATAAAGCCCATCCAGTAGGGCGGGCTAACTATGGCTACACCTTC.

There are a few counts of this clonotype. The chain links TRBV6-2 or TRBV6-3 to TRBJ2-1, with D possibly being TRBD2 (6 bases). V lost 6 bases and J 7 bases, leaving 13 bases between the germline ends. In germline, CDR1 is MNHEY, CDR2 SVGEGT. There are 13 residues in the CDR3. CDR3: CASSRSAGNEQFF. The CDR3 DNA is TGTGCCAGCAGCCGCTCAGCGGGTAATGAGCAGTTCTTC.

The rearrangement joins TRBV6-2 or TRBV6-3 to TRBJ2-7, with 8 bases fitting TRBD1. Germline CDR1 reads MNHEY; CDR2 reads SVGEGT. This CDR3 contains 15 residues. Trimming cost V 3 bases and J 6 bases; bases outside gene matches: 10. The CDR3 loop is CASSYGQGQGGEQYV. CDR3 bases: TGTGCCAGCAGTTATGGACAGGGCCAAGGCGGCGAGCAGTACGTC.

The CDR3 region has the DNA TGTGCCAGCAGCCAAGATCGGCTAGCGGGAGGGTACAATGAGCAGTTCTTC. This gives the protein CASSQDRLAGGYNEQFF. The chain uses TRBV4-2 and TRBJ2-1; TRBD2 agrees at 12 bases. The CDR3 is made up of 17 amino acids. V lost 0 bases to trimming and J lost 4 bases; unmatched junction nucleotides: 4. The germline gives CDR1 LGHNA, CDR2 YNFKEQ.